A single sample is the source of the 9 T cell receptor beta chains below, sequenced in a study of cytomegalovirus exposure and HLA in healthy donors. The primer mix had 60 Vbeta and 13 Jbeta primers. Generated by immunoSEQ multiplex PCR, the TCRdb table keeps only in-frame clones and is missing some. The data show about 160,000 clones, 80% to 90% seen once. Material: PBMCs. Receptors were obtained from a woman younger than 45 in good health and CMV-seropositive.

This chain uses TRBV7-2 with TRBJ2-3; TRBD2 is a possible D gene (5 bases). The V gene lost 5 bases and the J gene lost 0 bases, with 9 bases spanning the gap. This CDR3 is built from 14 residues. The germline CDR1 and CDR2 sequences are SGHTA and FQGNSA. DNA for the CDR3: TGTGCCAGCAGCACCCGGACTAGCACAGATACGCAGTATTTT. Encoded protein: CASSTRTSTDTQYF.

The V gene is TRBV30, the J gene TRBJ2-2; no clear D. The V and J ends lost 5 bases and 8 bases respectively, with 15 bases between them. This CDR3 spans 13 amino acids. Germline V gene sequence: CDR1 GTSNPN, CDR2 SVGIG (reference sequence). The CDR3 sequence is CAWGVARAGELFF. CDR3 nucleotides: TGTGCCTGGGGCGTAGCACGAGCTGGGGAGCTGTTTTTT.

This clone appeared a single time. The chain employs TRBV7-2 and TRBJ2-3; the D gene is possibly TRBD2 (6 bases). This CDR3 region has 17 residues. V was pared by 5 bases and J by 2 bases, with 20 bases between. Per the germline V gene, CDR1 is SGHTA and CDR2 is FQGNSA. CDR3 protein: CASSHSGTPRTTDTQYF. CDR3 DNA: TGTGCCAGCAGCCACTCCGGGACTCCGAGAACCACAGATACGCAGTATTTT.

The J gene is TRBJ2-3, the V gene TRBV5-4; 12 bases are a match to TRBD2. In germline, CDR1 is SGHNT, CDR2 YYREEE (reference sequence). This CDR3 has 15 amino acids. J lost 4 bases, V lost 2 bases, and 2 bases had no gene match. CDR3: CASSLASGGADTQYF. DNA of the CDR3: TGTGCCAGCAGCTTAGCTAGCGGGGGGGCAGATACGCAGTATTTT.

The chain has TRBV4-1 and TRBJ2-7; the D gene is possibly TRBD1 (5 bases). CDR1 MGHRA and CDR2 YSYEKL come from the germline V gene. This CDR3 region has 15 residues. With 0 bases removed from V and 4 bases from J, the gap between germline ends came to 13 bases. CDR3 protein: CASSQDGARQYEQYF. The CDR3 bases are TGCGCCAGCAGCCAAGATGGGGCCAGGCAATACGAGCAGTACTTC.

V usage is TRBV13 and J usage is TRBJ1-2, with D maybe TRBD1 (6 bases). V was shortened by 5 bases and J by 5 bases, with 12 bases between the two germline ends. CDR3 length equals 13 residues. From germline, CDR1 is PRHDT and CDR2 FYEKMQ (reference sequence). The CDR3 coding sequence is TGTGCCAGCAGCGGCAGGGGATTTTATGGCTACACCTTC. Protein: CASSGRGFYGYTF.

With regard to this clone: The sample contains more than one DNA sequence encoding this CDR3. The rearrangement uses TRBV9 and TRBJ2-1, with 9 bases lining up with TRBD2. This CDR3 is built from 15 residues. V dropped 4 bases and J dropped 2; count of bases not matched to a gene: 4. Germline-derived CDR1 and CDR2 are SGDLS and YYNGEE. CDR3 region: CASSPSGGTYNEQFF. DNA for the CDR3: TGTGCCAGCAGCCCGAGCGGGGGGACCTACAATGAGCAGTTCTTC. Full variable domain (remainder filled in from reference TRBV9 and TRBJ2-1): DSGVTQTPKHLITATGQRVTLRCSPRSGDLSVYWYQQSLDQGLQFLIQYYNGEERAKGNILERFSAQQFPDLHSELNLSSLELGDSALYFCASSPSGGTYNEQFFGPGTRLTVL.

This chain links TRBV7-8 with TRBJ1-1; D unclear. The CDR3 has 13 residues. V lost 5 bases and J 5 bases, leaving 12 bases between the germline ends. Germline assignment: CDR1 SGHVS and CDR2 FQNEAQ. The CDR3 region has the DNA TGTGCCAGCAGCCTCCCCCCCGGGACTGAAGCTTTCTTT. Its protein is CASSLPPGTEAFF.

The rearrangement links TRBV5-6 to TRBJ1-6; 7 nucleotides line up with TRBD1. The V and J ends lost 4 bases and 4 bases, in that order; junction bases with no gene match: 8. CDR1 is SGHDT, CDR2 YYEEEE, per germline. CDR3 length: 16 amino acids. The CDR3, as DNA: TGTGCCAGCAGCCCAGGGACAGTTCATTATAATTCACCCCTCCACTTT. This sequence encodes CASSPGTVHYNSPLHF.